Shown below are 22 T cell receptor beta chains from a single sample sequenced in a study of T cells in Graves' hyperthyroidism and ophthalmopathy. TCR beta CDR3 region amplification was performed from RNA transcripts. HTBI primers drove first-round RT-PCR of the TCR CDR3. Each CDR3 protein is one row after TCRdb ran MiXCR on the multiplex PCR reads. Altogether roughly 290,000 distinct CDR3 sequences are present, approximately 13% being singletons, with the ten largest covering approximately 7.9%. The sequencing sample was made of blood. Source of these receptors: a woman aged 40 to 50 with Graves' hyperthyroidism.

This clonotype was observed many times. This chain joins TRBV20-1 and TRBJ2-3, with 8 bases fitting TRBD2. CDR3 length: 13 amino acids. The trim removed 6 bases at V and 2 bases at J, leaving 4 bases unmatched. The germline gives CDR1 DFQATT, CDR2 SNEGSKA (reference sequence). CDR3 amino acids: CSASSGVTDTQYF. CDR3 bases: TGCAGTGCGAGTAGCGGGGTCACAGATACGCAGTATTTT.

There are many counts of this clonotype. This chain joins TRBV7-9 and TRBJ2-7, with 7 bases that match TRBD2. Per the germline V gene, CDR1 is SEHNR and CDR2 is FQNEAQ (reference sequence). Losses at the gene ends were 5 bases for V and 5 bases for J; bases not matched to a gene: 12. The CDR3 length is 15 residues. In DNA form, the CDR3 reads TGTGCCAGCAGCCCAATCGGGAGGCTGGATAACGAGCAGTACTTC. Its translation is CASSPIGRLDNEQYF. Using reference TRBV7-9 and TRBJ2-7 for the parts outside the CDR3, the full variable domain is DTGVSQNPRHKITKRGQNVTFRCDPISEHNRLYWYRQTLGQGPEFLTYFQNEAQLEKSRLLSDRFSAERPKGSFSTLEIQRTEQGDSAMYLCASSPIGRLDNEQYFGPGTRLTVT.

This clonotype occurred many times. This chain links TRBV28 with TRBJ2-7, with D tentatively TRBD1 (6 bases). The CDR3 has 15 amino acids. Germline CDR1 reads MDHEN; CDR2 reads SYDVKM. With 5 bases removed from V and 2 bases from J, the gap between germline ends came to 16 bases. In DNA form, the CDR3 reads TGTGCCAGCAGTCCATACAGGGAAATTACCTACGAGCAGTACTTC. Its translation: CASSPYREITYEQYF.

This clonotype has more than one count but fewer than ten. The V and J genes are TRBV5-8 and TRBJ1-6, with D perhaps TRBD1 (5 bases). Germline CDR1 reads SGHTS; CDR2 reads YDEGEE. The V gene lost 2 bases and the J gene lost 7 bases, with 10 bases spanning the gap. CDR3 length equals 14 residues. CDR3 amino acids: CASSFGQGNSPLHF. The CDR3 nucleotides are TGTGCCAGCAGCTTCGGCCAGGGAAATTCACCCCTCCACTTT.

The gene calls are TRBV9 and TRBJ2-5, with D unclear. V was clipped by 0 bases and J by 5 bases, with 5 bases between them. The germline V gene has CDR1 SGDLS and CDR2 YYNGEE. The CDR3 runs 12 residues. CDR3 sequence reads: CASSVAMETQYF. The CDR3 coding sequence is TGTGCCAGCAGCGTAGCTATGGAGACCCAGTACTTC. The variable domain in full, completed from reference TRBV9 and TRBJ2-5, reads DSGVTQTPKHLITATGQRVTLRCSPRSGDLSVYWYQQSLDQGLQFLIQYYNGEERAKGNILERFSAQQFPDLHSELNLSSLELGDSALYFCASSVAMETQYFGPGTRLLVL.

This clonotype was seen repeatedly, ten times or more. This chain joins TRBV18 and TRBJ2-7; 10 nucleotides agree with TRBD1. CDR1 is KGHSH and CDR2 is LQKENI in the germline V gene. V shed 5 bases and J 2 bases; nucleotides not matched to a gene: 6. There are 15 residues in the CDR3. CDR3 sequence: CASSDRGRGTYEQYF. The CDR3 DNA sequence: TGTGCCAGCTCAGACAGGGGGCGAGGTACCTACGAGCAGTACTTC.

This clonotype was observed a handful of times. This chain uses TRBV6-1 with TRBJ2-5; 9 bases are shared with TRBD2. This CDR3 spans 14 amino acids. With 6 bases clipped from V and 5 bases from J, the junction kept 7 bases outside the gene matches. In germline, CDR1 is MNHNS, CDR2 SASEGT. The DNA for the CDR3 is TGTGCCAGCAGGGTCCGGACTAGCGTTGAGACCCAGTACTTC. Encoded protein: CASRVRTSVETQYF.

The chain links TRBV7-2 to TRBJ1-3; D is uncertain. V was pared by 5 bases and J by 1 base, with 18 bases between. Germline V CDR1 and CDR2: SGHTA, FQGNSA. The CDR3 runs to 17 residues. This CDR3 reads CASSQLLWPPSGNTIYF. The CDR3 coding sequence is TGTGCCAGCAGCCAACTGTTGTGGCCACCTTCTGGAAACACCATATATTTT.

The gene calls are TRBV6-1 and TRBJ1-1; tentatively, D is TRBD1 (5 bases). Germline V gene sequence: CDR1 MNHNS, CDR2 SASEGT. V dropped 5 bases and J dropped 6 bases, with 16 bases sitting between them. This CDR3 is built from 14 residues. DNA for the CDR3: TGTGCCAGCAGTTATCACACGGGAGGGGCTGAAGCTTTCTTT. Protein: CASSYHTGGAEAFF.

The gene calls are TRBV7-8 and TRBJ1-1, with TRBD1 matching 11 bases. Looked up from germline, CDR1 is SGHVS and CDR2 is FQNEAQ. The J segment lost 0 bases and the V segment lost 4 bases, leaving 7 bases of the junction unmatched. The CDR3 spans 17 residues. The CDR3 spells CASSSRTGGHMNTEAFF. The CDR3 DNA is TGTGCCAGCAGCTCCCGGACAGGGGGCCATATGAACACTGAAGCTTTCTTT.

This clonotype was detected ten times or more. The chain has TRBV7-6 and TRBJ1-5, with TRBD1 matching 7 bases. This CDR3 contains 15 residues. CDR1 and CDR2 from the germline V gene are SGHVS and FNYEAQ. V shed 5 bases, J shed 1 base, and the junction held 5 bases outside the gene matches. The DNA for the CDR3 is TGTGCCAGCAGCCCCGAACAGGGGAGCAATCAGCCCCAGCATTTT. Amino acid sequence: CASSPEQGSNQPQHF.

The chain employs TRBV7-2 and TRBJ2-1; weak D call: TRBD2 (7 bases). CDR3 size: 18 residues. V lost 2 bases and J lost 0, with 17 bases in between. Germline CDR1 is SGHTA and CDR2 is FQGNSA. The CDR3 loop reads CASSLRGLRGGSYNEQFF. DNA of the CDR3: TGTGCCAGCAGCTTAAGAGGGTTAAGGGGGGGCTCCTACAATGAGCAGTTCTTC. The variable domain in full, completed from reference TRBV7-2 and TRBJ2-1, reads GAGVSQSPSNKVTEKGKDVELRCDPISGHTALYWYRQSLGQGLEFLIYFQGNSAPDKSGLPSDRFSAERTGGSVSTLTIQRTQQEDSAVYLCASSLRGLRGGSYNEQFFGPGTRLTVL.

The V gene is TRBV20-1, the J gene TRBJ2-7; 7 bases align to TRBD2. CDR1 is DFQATT, CDR2 SNEGSKA, per germline (reference sequence). The junction had 3 bases not matched to a gene; V was cut back by 2 bases and J by 2 bases. The CDR3 loop spans 13 amino acids. The CDR3 DNA follows: TGCAGTGCTAGACGAGCGGGAACCTACGAGCAGTACTTC. It codes for CSARRAGTYEQYF.

This clonotype has just a few counts. The genes are TRBV29-1 and TRBJ1-2; TRBD1 might be the D (5 bases). Germline values: CDR1 SQVTM, CDR2 ANQGSEA. The CDR3 covers 16 residues. V was shortened by 5 bases and J by 3 bases, with 22 bases between the two germline ends. The CDR3 bases are TGCAGCGTTCCCCCGGGGGGTTCCGCCGGGGACTATGGCTACACCTTC. It specifies CSVPPGGSAGDYGYTF.

This clonotype appeared many times. This chain uses TRBV12-3 or TRBV12-4 with TRBJ1-2; the D is unclear. V lost 6 bases to trimming and J lost 5 bases, with 16 bases between them. The CDR3 is 14 residues long. CDR3 in amino acids: CASRRRGPGYGYTF. The CDR3 DNA reads TGTGCCAGCAGACGCCGTGGGCCAGGATATGGCTACACCTTC.

This clonotype was picked up many times. The CDR3 coding sequence is TGTGCCAGCAGCGACATTACTAGCGGGAGGGCTCCTTCGTACTTC. Its protein product is CASSDITSGRAPSYF. The chain carries TRBV5-6 and TRBJ2-5; 13 nucleotides match TRBD2. CDR1 is SGHDT, CDR2 YYEEEE, per germline. V dropped 4 bases and J dropped 13; count of bases not matched to a gene: 13. The CDR3 consists of 15 residues.

This clonotype has only a few counts. This may arise from a read error, as a much more abundant clone is one base away. CDR3 in amino acids: CTSSPTSGKSYEQYF. The CDR3 region has the DNA TGTACCAGCAGCCCCACTAGCGGGAAATCCTACGAGCAGTACTTC. The chain carries TRBV12-3 or TRBV12-4 and TRBJ2-7; TRBD2 agrees at 10 bases. This CDR3 region has 15 residues.

In its sample, this clonotype was seen many times. V and J are TRBV12-3 or TRBV12-4 and TRBJ2-7; TRBD1 agrees at 7 bases. V was clipped by 1 base and J by 5 bases; unmatched bases: 5. The CDR3 is 14 residues long. DNA of the CDR3: TGTGCCAGCAGTTTAGGGACAGGTCGGCACGAGCAGTACTTC. This codes for CASSLGTGRHEQYF.

The CDR3 sequence is CASRPGLAGRGRDEQFF. CDR3 coding DNA: TGTGCCAGCAGACCGGGACTAGCGGGAAGGGGGAGGGATGAGCAGTTCTTC. The V call is TRBV2, the J call TRBJ2-1; 13 nucleotides align to TRBD2. There are 17 residues in the CDR3. Trimming took 6 bases from V and 8 from J; bases not matched to a gene: 13. Germline V gene lookup returns CDR1 SNHLY and CDR2 FYNNEI.

This clonotype has at least ten counts. The chain recombines TRBV28 with TRBJ2-5; TRBD1 aligns across 11 bases. Germline V gives CDR1 MDHEN, CDR2 SYDVKM. This CDR3 region has 16 residues. The V gene end was trimmed by 3 bases and the J gene end by 4 bases; junction bases not matched to a gene: 7. CDR3 nucleotide sequence: TGTGCCAGCAGTTTTCCCCTGGACAGGGGGCGAGAGACCCAGTACTTC. Translated, it gives CASSFPLDRGRETQYF.

Only a few counts were recorded for this clonotype. The chain has TRBV7-9 and TRBJ2-2; D gene unclear. The germline V gene encodes CDR1 SEHNR and CDR2 FQNEAQ (reference sequence). V was cut by 1 base and J by 3 bases, with 9 bases left in between. CDR3 size: 15 residues. Written as DNA, the CDR3 is TGTGCCAGCAGCTTAGATGGGGTACACACCGGGGAGCTGTTTTTT. As protein: CASSLDGVHTGELFF.

This clonotype was counted a few times. The chain is built from TRBV6-1 and TRBJ2-5, with unresolved D. This CDR3 region has 15 residues. The V gene lost 6 bases and the J gene lost 5 bases, with 19 bases spanning the gap. In germline, CDR1 is MNHNS, CDR2 SASEGT. CDR3 bases: TGTGCCAGCAGCGTGACTGGATTCGCCAGGGAGACCCAGTACTTC. Residues: CASSVTGFARETQYF.